This section outlines one TCR beta chain sequence together with its context. What it recognizes is unknown. This sample was taken from a study of T cells in localized non-small cell lung cancer. Study-wide results and limits: Because researchers sequenced only one region of the tumor, heterogeneity is still possible.

Produced via immunoSEQ multiplex PCR; TCRdb's table is partial and in-frame only. In the table there are 20,000 to 30,000 clones, around 88% of which are singletons. This CDR3 contains 14 residues. Trimming removed 5 bases from V and 5 bases from J, with 15 bases in between. Germline V gene data show CDR1 as SEHNR and CDR2 as FQNEAQ (reference sequence). The rearrangement uses TRBV7-9 and TRBJ1-1, with D uncertain. The input for sequencing was peripheral blood, taken before any cancer treatment. This clonotype originated in a female donor over 55 with stage I lung adenocarcinoma. The CDR3 region is CASSPEALRTEAFF. The CDR3 DNA follows: TGTGCCAGCAGCCCGGAGGCCTTAAGAACTGAAGCTTTCTTT.